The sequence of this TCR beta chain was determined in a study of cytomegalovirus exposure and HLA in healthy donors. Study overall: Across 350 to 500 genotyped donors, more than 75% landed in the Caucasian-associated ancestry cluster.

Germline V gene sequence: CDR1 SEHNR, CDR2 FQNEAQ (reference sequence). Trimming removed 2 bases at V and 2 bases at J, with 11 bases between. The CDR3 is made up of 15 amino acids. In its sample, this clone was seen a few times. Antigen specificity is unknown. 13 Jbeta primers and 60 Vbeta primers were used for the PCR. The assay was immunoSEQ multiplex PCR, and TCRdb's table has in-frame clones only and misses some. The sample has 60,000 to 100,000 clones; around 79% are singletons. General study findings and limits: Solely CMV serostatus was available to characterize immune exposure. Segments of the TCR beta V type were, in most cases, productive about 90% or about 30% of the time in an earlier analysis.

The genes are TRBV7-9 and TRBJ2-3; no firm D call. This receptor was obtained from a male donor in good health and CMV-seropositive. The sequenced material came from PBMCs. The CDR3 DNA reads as TGTGCCAGCAGCTTAAGTAGTATCGCCACAGATACGCAGTATTTT. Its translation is CASSLSSIATDTQYF.